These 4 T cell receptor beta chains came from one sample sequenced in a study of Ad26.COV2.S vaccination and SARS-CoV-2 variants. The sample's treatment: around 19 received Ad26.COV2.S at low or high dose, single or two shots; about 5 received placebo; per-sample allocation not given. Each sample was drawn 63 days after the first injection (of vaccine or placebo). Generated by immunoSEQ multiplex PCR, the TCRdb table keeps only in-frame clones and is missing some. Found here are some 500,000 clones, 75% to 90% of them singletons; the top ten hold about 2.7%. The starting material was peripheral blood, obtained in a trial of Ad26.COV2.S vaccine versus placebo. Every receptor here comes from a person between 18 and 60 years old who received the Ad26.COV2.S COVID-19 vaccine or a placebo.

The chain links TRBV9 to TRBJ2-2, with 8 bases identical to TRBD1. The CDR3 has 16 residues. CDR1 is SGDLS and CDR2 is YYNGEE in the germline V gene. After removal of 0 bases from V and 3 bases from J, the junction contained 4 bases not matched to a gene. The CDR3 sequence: CASSVGQGAYTGELFF. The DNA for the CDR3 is TGTGCCAGCAGCGTAGGGCAGGGGGCGTACACCGGGGAGCTGTTTTTT.

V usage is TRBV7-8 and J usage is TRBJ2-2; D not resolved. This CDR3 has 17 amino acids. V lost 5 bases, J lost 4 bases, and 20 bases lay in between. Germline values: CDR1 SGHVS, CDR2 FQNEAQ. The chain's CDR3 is CASSQDSAAAGTGELFF. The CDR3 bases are TGTGCCAGCAGCCAAGACTCGGCGGCGGCCGGCACCGGGGAGCTGTTTTTT.

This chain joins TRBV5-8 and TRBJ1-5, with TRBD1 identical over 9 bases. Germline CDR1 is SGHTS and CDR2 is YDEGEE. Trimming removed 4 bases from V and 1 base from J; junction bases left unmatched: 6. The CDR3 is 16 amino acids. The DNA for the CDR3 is TGTGCCAGCAGCATTAGACAGGGGGGGAGCAATCAGCCCCAGCATTTT. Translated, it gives CASSIRQGGSNQPQHF.

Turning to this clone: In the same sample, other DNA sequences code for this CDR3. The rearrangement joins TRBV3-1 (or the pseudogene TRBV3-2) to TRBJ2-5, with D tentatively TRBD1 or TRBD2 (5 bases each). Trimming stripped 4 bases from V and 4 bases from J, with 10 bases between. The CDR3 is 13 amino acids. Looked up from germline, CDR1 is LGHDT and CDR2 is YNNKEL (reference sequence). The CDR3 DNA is TGTGCCAGCAGCCTGAGGGGTGGAGAGACCCAGTACTTC. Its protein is CASSLRGGETQYF.